The sample holds many counts of the clone carrying this T cell receptor beta chain. Germline V gives CDR1 KGHDR, CDR2 SFDVKD. V was trimmed by 4 bases and J by 4 bases, leaving 11 bases between them. This CDR3 spans 14 amino acids. Amplification of TCR beta CDR3 regions used RNA as the template. A set of HTBI primers served as the primers for a first-round RT-PCR of the TCR CDR3. From the multiplex PCR reads, TCRdb called clonotypes with MiXCR, one entry per CDR3 protein. The sample lists a few hundred thousand distinct CDR3 sequences, about 13% seen once, with 30% to 35% in the top ten. This sample stems from a study of T cells in Graves' hyperthyroidism and ophthalmopathy. Ophthalmopathy cases met thresholds of Clinical Activity Score at least 3, NOSPECS grade at least 4 and duration under 3 months. Fresh peripheral blood, more than 8 ml of it, supplied the PBMCs.

Input material: blood. The genes are TRBV24-1 and TRBJ2-3, with no clear D. This receptor was taken from a woman between 35 and 50 years old with Graves' ophthalmopathy. The CDR3 nucleotides read TGTGCCACCAGTGACCTCGGACGGGCAGATACGCAGTATTTT. Its protein is CATSDLGRADTQYF.